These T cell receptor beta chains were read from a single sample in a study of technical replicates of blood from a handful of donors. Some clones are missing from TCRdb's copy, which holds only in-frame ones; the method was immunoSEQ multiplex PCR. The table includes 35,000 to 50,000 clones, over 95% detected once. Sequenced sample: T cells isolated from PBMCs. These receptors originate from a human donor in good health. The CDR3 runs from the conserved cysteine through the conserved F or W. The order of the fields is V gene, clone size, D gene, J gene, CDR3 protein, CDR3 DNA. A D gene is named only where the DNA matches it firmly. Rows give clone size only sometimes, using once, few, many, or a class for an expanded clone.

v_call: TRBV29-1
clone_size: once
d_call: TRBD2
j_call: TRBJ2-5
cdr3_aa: CSVRISGSNEETQYF
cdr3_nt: TGCAGCGTTAGGATTAGCGGGAGCAATGAAGAGACCCAGTACTTC

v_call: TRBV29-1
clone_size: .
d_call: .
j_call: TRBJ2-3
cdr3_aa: CSVDLGATADTQYF
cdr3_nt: TGCAGCGTTGACTTGGGGGCAACGGCAGATACGCAGTATTTT

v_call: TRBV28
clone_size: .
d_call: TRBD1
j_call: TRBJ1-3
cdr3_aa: CASSVDRAGNTIYF
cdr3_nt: TGTGCCAGCAGTGTAGACAGGGCTGGAAACACCATATATTTT

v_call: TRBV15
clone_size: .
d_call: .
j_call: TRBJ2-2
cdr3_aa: CATSRDKETGELFF
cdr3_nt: TGTGCCACCAGCAGAGATAAGGAGACCGGGGAGCTGTTTTTT

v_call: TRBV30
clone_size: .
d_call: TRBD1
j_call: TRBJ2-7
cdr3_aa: CAWSSYPGTAGEQYF
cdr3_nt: TGTGCCTGGAGTTCCTACCCCGGGACAGCTGGTGAGCAGTACTTC

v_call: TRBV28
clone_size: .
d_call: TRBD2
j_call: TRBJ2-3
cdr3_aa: CASRGLAYTDTQYF
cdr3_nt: TGTGCCAGCAGAGGACTAGCCTACACAGATACGCAGTATTTT

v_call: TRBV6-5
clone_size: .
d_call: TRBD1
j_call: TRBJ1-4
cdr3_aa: CASSPQGSSEKLFF
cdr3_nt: TGTGCCAGCAGCCCACAGGGGAGTAGTGAAAAACTGTTTTTT

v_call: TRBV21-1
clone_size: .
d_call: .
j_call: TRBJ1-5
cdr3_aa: CASSKGGQGRLLGNQPQHF
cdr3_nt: TGTGCCAGCAGCAAAGGTGGTCAGGGAAGGTTATTGGGCAATCAGCCCCAGCATTTT

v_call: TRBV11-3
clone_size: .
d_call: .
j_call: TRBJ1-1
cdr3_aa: CASSFSIAEAFF
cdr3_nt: TGTGCCAGCAGCTTCTCTATTGCTGAAGCTTTCTTT

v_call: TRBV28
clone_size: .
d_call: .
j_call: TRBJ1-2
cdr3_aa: CASSLGQGDGYTF
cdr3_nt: TGTGCCAGCAGTTTAGGTCAGGGCGATGGCTACACCTTC

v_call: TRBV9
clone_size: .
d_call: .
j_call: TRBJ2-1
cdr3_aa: CASSVVAEWDNEQFF
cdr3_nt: TGTGCCAGCAGCGTAGTAGCGGAGTGGGACAATGAGCAGTTCTTC

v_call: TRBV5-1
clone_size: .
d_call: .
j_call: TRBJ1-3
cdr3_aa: CASSLDQAGNTIYF
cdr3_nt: TGCGCCAGCAGCTTGGACCAGGCTGGAAACACCATATATTTT

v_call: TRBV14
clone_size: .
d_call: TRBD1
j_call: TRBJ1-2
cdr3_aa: CASSQFTNLGQGSGYTF
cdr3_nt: TGTGCCAGCAGTCAATTCACGAACTTAGGACAGGGGAGTGGCTACACCTTC

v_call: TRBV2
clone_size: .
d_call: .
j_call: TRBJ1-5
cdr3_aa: CASCPRDNQQPQHF
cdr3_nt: TGTGCCAGCTGCCCCCGGGACAACCAACAGCCCCAGCATTTT

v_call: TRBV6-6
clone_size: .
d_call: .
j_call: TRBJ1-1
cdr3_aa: CASSYGPLDEAFF
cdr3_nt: TGTGCCAGCAGTTATGGGCCGCTGGATGAAGCTTTCTTT

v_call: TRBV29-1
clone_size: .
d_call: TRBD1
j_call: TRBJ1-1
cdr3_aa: CSVPDRVGNTEAFF
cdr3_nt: TGCAGCGTCCCCGACAGGGTGGGAAACACTGAAGCTTTCTTT

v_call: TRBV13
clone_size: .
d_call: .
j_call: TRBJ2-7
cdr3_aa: CASTVGGLYEQYF
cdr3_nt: TGTGCCAGCACCGTGGGCGGACTCTACGAGCAGTACTTC

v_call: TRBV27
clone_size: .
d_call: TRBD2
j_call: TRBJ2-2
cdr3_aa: CASSLRTSGPTGELFF
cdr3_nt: TGTGCCAGCAGTCTCCGGACTAGCGGGCCCACCGGGGAGCTGTTTTTT

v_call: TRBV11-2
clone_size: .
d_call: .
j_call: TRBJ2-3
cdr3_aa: CASSLVPGSTDTQYF
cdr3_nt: TGTGCCAGCAGCTTAGTCCCGGGAAGCACAGATACGCAGTATTTT

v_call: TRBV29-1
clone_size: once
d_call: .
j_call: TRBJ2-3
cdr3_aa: CSVALESTDTQYF
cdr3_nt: TGCAGCGTTGCACTAGAAAGCACAGATACGCAGTATTTT

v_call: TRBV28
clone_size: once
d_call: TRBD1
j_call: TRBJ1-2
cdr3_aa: CASSWTGGPNYGYTF
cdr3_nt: TGTGCCAGCAGTTGGACAGGGGGACCGAACTATGGCTACACCTTC

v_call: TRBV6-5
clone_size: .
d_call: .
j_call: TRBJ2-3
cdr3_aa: CASRIPGSTDTQYF
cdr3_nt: TGTGCCAGCAGGATCCCGGGATCCACAGATACGCAGTATTTT

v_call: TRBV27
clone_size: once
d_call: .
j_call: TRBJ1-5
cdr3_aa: CASSQGNQPQHF
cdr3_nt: TGTGCCAGCAGTCAGGGCAATCAGCCCCAGCATTTT

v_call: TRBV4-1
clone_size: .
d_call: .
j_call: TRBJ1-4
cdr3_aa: CASSQQGWGATNEKLFF
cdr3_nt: TGCGCCAGCAGCCAACAGGGCTGGGGTGCAACTAATGAAAAACTGTTTTTT

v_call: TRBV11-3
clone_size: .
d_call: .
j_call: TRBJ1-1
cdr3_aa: CASSLDQTVGEAFF
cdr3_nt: TGTGCCAGCAGCTTGGATCAAACAGTCGGTGAAGCTTTCTTT

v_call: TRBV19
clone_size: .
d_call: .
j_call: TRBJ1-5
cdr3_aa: CASSIGRTANQPQHF
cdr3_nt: TGTGCCAGTAGTATCGGGAGGACAGCTAATCAGCCCCAGCATTTT

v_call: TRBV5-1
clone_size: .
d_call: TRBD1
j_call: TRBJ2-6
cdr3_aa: CASMAGTGVSGANVLTF
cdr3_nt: TGCGCCAGCATGGCCGGGACAGGGGTCTCTGGGGCCAACGTCCTGACTTTC

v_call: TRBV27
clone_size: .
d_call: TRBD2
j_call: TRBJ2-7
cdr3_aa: CASSFDGGSPYEQYF
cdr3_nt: TGTGCCAGCAGTTTCGATGGCGGGAGCCCCTACGAGCAGTACTTC

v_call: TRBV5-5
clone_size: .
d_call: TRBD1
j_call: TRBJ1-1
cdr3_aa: CASSSGDRAHLSEAFF
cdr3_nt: TGTGCCAGCAGCTCGGGGGACAGGGCTCACCTTTCTGAGGCTTTCTTT

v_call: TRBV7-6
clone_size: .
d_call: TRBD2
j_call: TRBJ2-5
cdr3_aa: CASSHGTSDSPLVGETQYF
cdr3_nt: TGTGCCAGCAGCCACGGGACTAGCGATTCCCCTCTAGTGGGAGAGACCCAGTACTTC

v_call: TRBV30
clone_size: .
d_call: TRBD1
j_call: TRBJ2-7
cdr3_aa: CAWSEAGDSSYEQYF
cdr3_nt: TGTGCCTGGAGTGAGGCCGGGGACAGCTCCTACGAGCAGTACTTC

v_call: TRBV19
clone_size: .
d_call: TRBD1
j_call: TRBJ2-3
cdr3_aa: CASRDRGLGGTDTQYF
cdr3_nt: TGTGCCAGCCGGGACAGGGGTCTAGGAGGGACAGATACGCAGTATTTT

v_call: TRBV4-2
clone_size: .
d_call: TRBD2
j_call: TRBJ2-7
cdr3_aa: CASSHRGSSYEQYF
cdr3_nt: TGTGCCAGCAGCCACCGCGGGAGCTCCTACGAGCAGTACTTC

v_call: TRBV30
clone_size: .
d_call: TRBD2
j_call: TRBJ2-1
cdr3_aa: CAWSGGGRGNEQFF
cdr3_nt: TGTGCCTGGAGTGGAGGCGGGAGGGGGAATGAGCAGTTCTTC

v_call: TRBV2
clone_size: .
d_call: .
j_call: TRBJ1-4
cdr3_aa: CATHTSDTSTNEKLFF
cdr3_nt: TGTGCCACCCACACCTCGGACACCTCAACTAATGAAAAACTGTTTTTT

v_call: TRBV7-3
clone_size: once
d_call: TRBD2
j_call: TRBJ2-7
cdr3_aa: CASSPHGTSGYEQYF
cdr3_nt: TGTGCCAGCAGCCCCCACGGGACTAGCGGCTACGAGCAGTACTTC

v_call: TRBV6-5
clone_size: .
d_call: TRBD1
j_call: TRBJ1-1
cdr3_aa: CASSYSEQGTGAFF
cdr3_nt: TGTGCCAGCAGTTATTCGGAACAGGGGACTGGAGCTTTCTTT

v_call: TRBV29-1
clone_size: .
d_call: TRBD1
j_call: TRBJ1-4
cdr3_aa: CSVVTGGGYNEKLFF
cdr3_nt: TGCAGCGTGGTTACAGGGGGCGGTTATAATGAAAAACTGTTTTTT

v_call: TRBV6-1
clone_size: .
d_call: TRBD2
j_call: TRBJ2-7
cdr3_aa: CAMRGARYEQYF
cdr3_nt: TGTGCCATGCGGGGGGCGCGTTACGAGCAGTACTTC

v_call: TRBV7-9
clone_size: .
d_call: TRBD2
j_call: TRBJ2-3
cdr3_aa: CASSLALAGEADTQYF
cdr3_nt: TGTGCCAGCAGCTTAGCTCTAGCGGGAGAGGCAGATACGCAGTATTTT

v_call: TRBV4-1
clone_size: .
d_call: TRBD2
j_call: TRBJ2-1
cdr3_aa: CASSPRGTTSSYNEQFF
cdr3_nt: TGCGCCAGCAGCCCTCGAGGGACTACCAGCTCCTACAATGAGCAGTTCTTC

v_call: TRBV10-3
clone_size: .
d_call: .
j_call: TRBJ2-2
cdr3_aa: CATSLDGRYPGELFF
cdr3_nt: TGTGCCACGAGCCTTGACGGGAGATATCCCGGGGAGCTGTTTTTT

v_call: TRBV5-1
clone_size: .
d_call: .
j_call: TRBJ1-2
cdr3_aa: CASMDSLSNYGYTF
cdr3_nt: TGCGCCAGCATGGACAGCCTTTCTAACTATGGCTACACCTTC

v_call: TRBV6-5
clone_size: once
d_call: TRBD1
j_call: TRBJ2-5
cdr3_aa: CASNRDRGETQYF
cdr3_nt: TGTGCCAGCAATAGAGACAGGGGAGAGACCCAGTACTTC

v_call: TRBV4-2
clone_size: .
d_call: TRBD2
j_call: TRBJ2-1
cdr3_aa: CASSQVVLAGGRGDNEQFF
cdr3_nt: TGTGCCAGCAGCCAAGTAGTACTAGCGGGAGGGCGGGGCGACAATGAGCAGTTCTTC

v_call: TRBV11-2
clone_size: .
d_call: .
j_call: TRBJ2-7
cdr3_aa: CASTSTGTRKGEQYF
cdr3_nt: TGTGCCAGCACCTCAACCGGGACAAGGAAGGGAGAGCAGTACTTC

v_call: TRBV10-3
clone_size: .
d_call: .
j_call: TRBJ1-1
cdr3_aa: CAISEAGRVAFF
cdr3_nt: TGTGCCATCAGTGAGGCGGGGAGGGTGGCTTTCTTT

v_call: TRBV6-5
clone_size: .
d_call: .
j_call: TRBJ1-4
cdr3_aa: CASSYSIQGTNEKLFF
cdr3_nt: TGTGCCAGCAGTTACTCGATTCAGGGAACTAATGAAAAACTGTTTTTT

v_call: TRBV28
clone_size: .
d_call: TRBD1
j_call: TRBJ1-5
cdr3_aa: CASSKDRGLKINQPQHF
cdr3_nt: TGTGCCAGCAGTAAAGACAGGGGGCTTAAGATCAATCAGCCCCAGCATTTT

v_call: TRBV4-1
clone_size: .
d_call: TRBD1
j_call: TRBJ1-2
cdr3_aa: CASSLGGDRVPYGYTF
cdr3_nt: TGCGCCAGCAGCCTCGGGGGGGACAGGGTGCCCTATGGCTACACCTTC

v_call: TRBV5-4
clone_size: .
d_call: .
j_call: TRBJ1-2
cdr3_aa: CASRRMGGGVGYGYTF
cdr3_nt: TGTGCCAGCAGGCGAATGGGGGGGGGAGTCGGCTATGGCTACACCTTC

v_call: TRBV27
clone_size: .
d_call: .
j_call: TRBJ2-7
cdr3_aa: CASSRDNSYEQYF
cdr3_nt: TGTGCCAGCAGTCGGGACAACTCCTACGAGCAGTACTTC

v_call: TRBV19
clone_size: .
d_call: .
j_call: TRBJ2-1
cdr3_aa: CASSNALQEQFF
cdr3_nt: TGTGCCAGTAGTAACGCTCTCCAGGAGCAGTTCTTC

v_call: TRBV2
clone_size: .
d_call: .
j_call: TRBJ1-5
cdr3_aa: CASSTLGEASNQPQHF
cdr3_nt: TGTGCCAGCAGTACCTTAGGGGAGGCGAGCAATCAGCCCCAGCATTTT

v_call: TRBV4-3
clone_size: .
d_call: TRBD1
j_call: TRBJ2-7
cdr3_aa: CASSQVRTGGVSEQYF
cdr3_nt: TGCGCCAGCAGCCAAGTACGGACAGGTGGGGTCTCCGAGCAGTACTTC